This paragraph reports one T cell receptor beta chain. The CDR3 length is 13 residues. Germline-derived CDR1 and CDR2 are LNHDA and SQIVND (reference sequence). The germline V and J ends were trimmed by 2 bases and 2 bases, with 6 bases remaining between them. This sample was included in a study of blood T cell repertoires in COVID-19. Across the study: PBMCs, B-cell-depleted T cells, or T cells were the source of the cDNA or gDNA that made up the material.

Recruitment covered roughly 22 US areas and drew participants whose ages spanned roughly 18 to 100 years. Repertoires were generated with immunoSEQ multiplex PCR, while TCRdb's copy carries only in-frame clones and drops some. Seen here are around 170,000 clones, about 84% observed once, and the top ten hold approximately 12%. This TCR came from a middle-aged man who had recovered from COVID-19. The sample taken for sequencing was PBMCs or T cells enriched from blood (not recorded which). This chain joins TRBV19 and TRBJ2-5; perhaps TRBD1 as D (6 bases). This chain's CDR3 is CASSIQGQETQYF. As DNA, the CDR3 is TGTGCCAGTAGTATACAGGGGCAAGAGACCCAGTACTTC.